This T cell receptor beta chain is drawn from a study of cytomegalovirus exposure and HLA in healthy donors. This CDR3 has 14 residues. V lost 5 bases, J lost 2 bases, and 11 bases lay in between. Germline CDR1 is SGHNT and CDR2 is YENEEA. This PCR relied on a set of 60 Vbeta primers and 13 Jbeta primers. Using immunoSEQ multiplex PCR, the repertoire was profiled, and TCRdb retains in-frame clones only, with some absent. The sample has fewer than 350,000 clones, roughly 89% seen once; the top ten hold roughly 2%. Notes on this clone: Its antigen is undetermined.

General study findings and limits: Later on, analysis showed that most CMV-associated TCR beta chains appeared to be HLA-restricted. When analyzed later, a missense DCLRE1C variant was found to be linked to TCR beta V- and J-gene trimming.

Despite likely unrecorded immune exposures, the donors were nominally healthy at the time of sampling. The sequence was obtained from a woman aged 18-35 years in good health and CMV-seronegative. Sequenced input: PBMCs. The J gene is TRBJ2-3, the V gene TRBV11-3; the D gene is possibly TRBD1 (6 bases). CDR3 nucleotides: TGTGCCAGCAGCACAACAGGGACCACAGATACGCAGTATTTT. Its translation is CASSTTGTTDTQYF.